The present TCR beta chain was sequenced within a study of identical twins. The donor group consisted entirely of healthy Caucasians. With 6 bases clipped from V and 0 bases from J, the junction kept 5 bases outside the gene matches. Germline CDR1 reads SGHTA; CDR2 reads FQGNSA. The CDR3 sequence is 16 residues long. Unique molecular identifiers were present on the cDNA, and a universal primer site came from template switching. TCRdb recomputed calls from the 5' RACE reads with MiXCR, one row per CDR3 protein. The table includes around 470,000 distinct CDR3 sequences, 13% to 15% detected once. The study's findings and limits: High-abundance cord blood beta clonotypes had fewer insertions; memory repertoires showed none. Out-of-frame alpha sequences shared between twins exhibited an excess of low generation probability.

A note on this clonotype: What it recognizes is unknown.

The data also belong to a second study, concerning yellow fever vaccine responses in identical twins.

The TCR sequence derives from a woman between 18 and 29 years old in good health. What was sequenced was CD4+ T cells sorted from blood. This rearrangement joins TRBV7-2 to TRBJ2-5, with 12 bases fitting TRBD2. The CDR3 DNA sequence: TGTGCCAGCAGACCTACTAGCGGGGGGTACCAAGAGACCCAGTACTTC. Residues: CASRPTSGGYQETQYF.